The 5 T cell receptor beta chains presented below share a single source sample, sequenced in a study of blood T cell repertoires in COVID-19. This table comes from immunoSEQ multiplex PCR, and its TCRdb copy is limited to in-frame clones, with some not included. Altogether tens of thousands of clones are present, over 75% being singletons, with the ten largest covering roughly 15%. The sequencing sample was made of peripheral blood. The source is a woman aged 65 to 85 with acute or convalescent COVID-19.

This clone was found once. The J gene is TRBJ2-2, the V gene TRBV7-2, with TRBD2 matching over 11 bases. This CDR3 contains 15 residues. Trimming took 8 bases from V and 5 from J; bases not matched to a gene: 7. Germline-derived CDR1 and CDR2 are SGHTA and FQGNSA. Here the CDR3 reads CASLAGGTWTGELFF. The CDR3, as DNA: TGTGCCAGCTTAGCGGGAGGGACTTGGACCGGGGAGCTGTTTTTT.

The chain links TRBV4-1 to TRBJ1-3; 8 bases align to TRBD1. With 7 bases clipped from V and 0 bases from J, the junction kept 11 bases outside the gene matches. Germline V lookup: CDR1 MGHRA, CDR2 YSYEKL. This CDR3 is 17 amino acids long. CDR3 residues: CASTFGQGANSGNTIYF. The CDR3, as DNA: TGCGCCAGCACCTTCGGTCAGGGGGCAAACTCTGGAAACACCATATATTTT.

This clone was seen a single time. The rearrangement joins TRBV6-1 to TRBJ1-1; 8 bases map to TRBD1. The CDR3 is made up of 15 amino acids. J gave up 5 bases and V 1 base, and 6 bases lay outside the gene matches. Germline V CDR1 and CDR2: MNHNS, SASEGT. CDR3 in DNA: TGTGCCAGCAGTGAAGGGGCAGGGGGCAGGACTGAAGCTTTCTTT. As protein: CASSEGAGGRTEAFF.

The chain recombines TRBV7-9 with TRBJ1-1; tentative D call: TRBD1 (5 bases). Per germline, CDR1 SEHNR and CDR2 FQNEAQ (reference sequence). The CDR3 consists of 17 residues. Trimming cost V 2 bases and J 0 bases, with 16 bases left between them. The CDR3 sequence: CASSLIPQGLMNTEAFF. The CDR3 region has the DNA TGTGCCAGCAGCTTAATTCCGCAGGGTCTAATGAACACTGAAGCTTTCTTT.

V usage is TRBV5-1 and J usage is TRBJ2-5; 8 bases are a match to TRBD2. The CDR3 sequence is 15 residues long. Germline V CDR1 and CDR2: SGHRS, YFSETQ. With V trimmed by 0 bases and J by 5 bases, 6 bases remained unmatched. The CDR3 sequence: CASSLGGLVGETQYF. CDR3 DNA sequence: TGCGCCAGCAGCTTGGGGGGACTAGTTGGGGAGACCCAGTACTTC.